This TCR beta chain is drawn from a study of blood T cell repertoires in COVID-19. Study overall: Samples of COVID-19 (acute and convalescent) were obtained from the United States, Italy and Spain. Sources were T cells, B-cell-depleted T cells, or PBMCs; the material itself was cDNA or gDNA.

How the authors handled the data: Reference gene primer amplification in the assay estimated nucleated cell counts. Assay: immunoSEQ multiplex PCR; the TCRdb copy retains only in-frame clones and omits some. V and J calls and clone size are given by that table; D and trimming were obtained from the DNA. The sample records about 300,000 clones, 85% to 90% being singletons. The source of this sequence is a man in his forties or fifties with acute or convalescent COVID-19. Sequenced sample: peripheral blood.

This chain's CDR3 is CASSLARDQPQHF. The CDR3 nucleotides are TGTGCCAGCAGCTTAGCCAGGGATCAGCCCCAGCATTTT. V usage is TRBV7-2 and J usage is TRBJ1-5, with D perhaps matching TRBD1 (5 bases). Germline V lookup: CDR1 SGHTA, CDR2 FQGNSA. There are 13 residues in the CDR3. Trimming took 0 bases from V and 5 from J, leaving 5 bases between them.